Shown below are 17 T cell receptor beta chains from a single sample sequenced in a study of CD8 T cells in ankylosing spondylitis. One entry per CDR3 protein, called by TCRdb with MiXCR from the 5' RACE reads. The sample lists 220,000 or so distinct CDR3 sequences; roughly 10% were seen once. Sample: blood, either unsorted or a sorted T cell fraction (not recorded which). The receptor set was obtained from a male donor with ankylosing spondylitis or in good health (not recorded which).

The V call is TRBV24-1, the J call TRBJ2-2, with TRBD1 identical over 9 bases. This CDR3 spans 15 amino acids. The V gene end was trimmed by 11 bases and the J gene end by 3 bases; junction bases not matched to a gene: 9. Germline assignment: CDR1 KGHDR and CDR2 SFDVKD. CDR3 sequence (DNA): TGTGCCAGCGGTACAGGGGGCTCTGACACCGGGGAGCTGTTTTTT. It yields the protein CASGTGGSDTGELFF.

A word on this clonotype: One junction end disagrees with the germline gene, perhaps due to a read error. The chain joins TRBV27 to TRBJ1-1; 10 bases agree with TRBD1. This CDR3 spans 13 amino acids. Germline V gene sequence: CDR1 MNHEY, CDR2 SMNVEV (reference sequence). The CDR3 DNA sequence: TGTGCCACCTCCGGGACAGGGGACACTAAAGCTTTCTTT. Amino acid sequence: CATSGTGDTKAFF.

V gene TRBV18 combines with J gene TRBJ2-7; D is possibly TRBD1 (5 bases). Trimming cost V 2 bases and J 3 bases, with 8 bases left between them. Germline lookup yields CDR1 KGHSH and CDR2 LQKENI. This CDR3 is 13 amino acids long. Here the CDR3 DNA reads TGTGCCAGCTCACCAGGACATGACTACGAGCAGTACTTC. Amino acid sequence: CASSPGHDYEQYF.

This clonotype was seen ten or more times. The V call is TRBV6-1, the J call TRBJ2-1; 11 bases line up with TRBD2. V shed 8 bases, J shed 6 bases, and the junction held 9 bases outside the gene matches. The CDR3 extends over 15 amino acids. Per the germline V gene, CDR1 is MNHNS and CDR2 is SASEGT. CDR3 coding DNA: TGTGCCAGCCAAAAGGGGGGACTAGCGGTCAATGAGCAGTTCTTC. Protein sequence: CASQKGGLAVNEQFF.

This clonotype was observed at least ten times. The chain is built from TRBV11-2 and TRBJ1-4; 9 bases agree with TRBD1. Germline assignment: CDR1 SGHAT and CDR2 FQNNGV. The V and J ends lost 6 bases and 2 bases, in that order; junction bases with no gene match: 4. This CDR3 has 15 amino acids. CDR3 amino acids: CASRATGGTNEKLFF. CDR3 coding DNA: TGTGCCAGCAGGGCCACAGGGGGCACTAATGAAAAACTGTTTTTT. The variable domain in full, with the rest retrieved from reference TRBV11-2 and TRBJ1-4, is EAGVAQSPRYKIIEKRQSVAFWCNPISGHATLYWYQQILGQGPKLLIQFQNNGVVDDSQLPKDRFSAERLKGVDSTLKIQPAKLEDSAVYLCASRATGGTNEKLFFGSGTQLSVL.

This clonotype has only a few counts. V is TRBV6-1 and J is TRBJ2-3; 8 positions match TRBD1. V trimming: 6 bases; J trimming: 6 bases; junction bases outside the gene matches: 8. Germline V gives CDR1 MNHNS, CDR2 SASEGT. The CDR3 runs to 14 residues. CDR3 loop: CASRRDRPSDTQYF. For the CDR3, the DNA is TGTGCCAGCAGGAGGGACAGGCCATCCGATACGCAGTATTTT.

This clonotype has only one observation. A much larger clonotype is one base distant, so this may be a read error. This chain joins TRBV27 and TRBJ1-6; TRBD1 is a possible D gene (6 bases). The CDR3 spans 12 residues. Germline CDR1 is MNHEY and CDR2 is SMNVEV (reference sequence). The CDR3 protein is CAGSFRGLSLHF. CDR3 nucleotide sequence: TGTGCCGGCAGTTTCCGGGGGCTATCCCTCCACTTT.

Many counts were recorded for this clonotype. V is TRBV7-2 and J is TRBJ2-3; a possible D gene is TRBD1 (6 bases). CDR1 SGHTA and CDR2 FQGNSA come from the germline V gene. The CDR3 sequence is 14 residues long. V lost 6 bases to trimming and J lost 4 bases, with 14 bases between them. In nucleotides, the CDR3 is TGTGCCAGCAGTGCCGAGGGGGTAGCAGATACGCAGTATTTT. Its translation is CASSAEGVADTQYF.

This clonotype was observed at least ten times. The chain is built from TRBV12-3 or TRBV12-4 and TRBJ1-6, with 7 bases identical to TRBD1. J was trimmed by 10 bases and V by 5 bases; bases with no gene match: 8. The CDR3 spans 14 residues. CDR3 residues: CASSPTGVSSPLHF. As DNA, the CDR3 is TGTGCCAGCAGTCCCACAGGGGTGAGCTCACCCCTCCACTTT.

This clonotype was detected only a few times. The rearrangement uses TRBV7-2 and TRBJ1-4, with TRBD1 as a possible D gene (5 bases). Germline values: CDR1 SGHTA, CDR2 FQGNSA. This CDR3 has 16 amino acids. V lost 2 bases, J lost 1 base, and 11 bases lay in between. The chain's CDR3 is CASSLRGGGTNEKLFF. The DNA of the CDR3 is TGTGCCAGCAGCTTAAGGGGTGGAGGAACTAATGAAAAACTGTTTTTT.

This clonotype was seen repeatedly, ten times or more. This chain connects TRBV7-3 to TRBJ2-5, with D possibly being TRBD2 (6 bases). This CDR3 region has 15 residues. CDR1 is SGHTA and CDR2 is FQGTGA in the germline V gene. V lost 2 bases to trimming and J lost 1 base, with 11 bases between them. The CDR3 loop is CASSLAGTLQETQYF. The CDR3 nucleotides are TGTGCCAGCAGCTTAGCAGGGACTCTCCAAGAGACCCAGTACTTC.

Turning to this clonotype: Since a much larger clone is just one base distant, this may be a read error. CDR3 amino acids: CASGIEAASGANVLTF. As DNA, the CDR3 is TGCGCCAGCGGCATCGAGGCGGCCTCTGGGGCCAACGTCCTGACTTTC. V gene TRBV5-1 combines with J gene TRBJ2-6; D is uncertain. V was trimmed by 7 bases and J by 0 bases, leaving 14 bases between them. Germline CDR1 and CDR2: SGHRS and YFSETQ. This CDR3 spans 16 amino acids.

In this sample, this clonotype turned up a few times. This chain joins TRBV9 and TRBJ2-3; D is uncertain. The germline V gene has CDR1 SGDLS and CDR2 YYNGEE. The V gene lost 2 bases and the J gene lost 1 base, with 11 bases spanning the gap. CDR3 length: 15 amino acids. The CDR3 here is CASSVELSRTDTQYF. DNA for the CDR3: TGTGCCAGCAGCGTGGAGCTATCCCGCACAGATACGCAGTATTTT.

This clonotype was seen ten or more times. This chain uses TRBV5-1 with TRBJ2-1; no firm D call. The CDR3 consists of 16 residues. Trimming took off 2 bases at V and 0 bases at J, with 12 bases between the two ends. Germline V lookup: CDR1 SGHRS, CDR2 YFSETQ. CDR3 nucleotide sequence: TGCGCCAGCAGCTTTATCTCCCAGAGCTCCTACAATGAGCAGTTCTTC. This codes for CASSFISQSSYNEQFF.

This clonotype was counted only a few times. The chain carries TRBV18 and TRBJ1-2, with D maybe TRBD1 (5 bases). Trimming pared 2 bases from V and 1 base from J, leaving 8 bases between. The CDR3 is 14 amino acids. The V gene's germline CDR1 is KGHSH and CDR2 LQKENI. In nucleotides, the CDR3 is TGTGCCAGCTCACCAGGGGCGAATAACTATGGCTACACCTTC. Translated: CASSPGANNYGYTF.

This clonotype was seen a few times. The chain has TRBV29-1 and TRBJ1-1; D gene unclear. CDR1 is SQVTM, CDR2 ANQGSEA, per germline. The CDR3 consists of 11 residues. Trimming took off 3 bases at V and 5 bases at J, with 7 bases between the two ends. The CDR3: CSVDLWTEAFF. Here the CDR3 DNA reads TGCAGCGTTGACTTGTGGACTGAAGCTTTCTTT.

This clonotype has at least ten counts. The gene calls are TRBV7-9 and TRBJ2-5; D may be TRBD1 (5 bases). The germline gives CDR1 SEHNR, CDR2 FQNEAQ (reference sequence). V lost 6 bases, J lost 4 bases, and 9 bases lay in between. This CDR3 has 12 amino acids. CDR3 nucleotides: TGTGCCAGCAGGGGGCATGGAGAGACCCAGTACTTC. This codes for CASRGHGETQYF.